These 30 T cell receptor beta chains share one sample of origin, sequenced in a study of spatial heterogeneity in lung cancer. Described time point: sample taken at primary tumor resection. The sequenced material consisted of unsorted whole RNA from tumor, nontumor lung or frozen PBMC. MiXCR was run by TCRdb on the 5' RACE reads, yielding one entry per CDR3 protein. The table lists roughly 70,000 distinct CDR3 sequences, 10% to 15% of them singletons, with 5.5% to 7.5% in the top ten. The sequencing here drew on PBMCs, taken at surgery. Every receptor here comes from a male donor with early-stage non-small cell lung cancer.

This clonotype showed up just a few times. The chain links TRBV5-1 to TRBJ1-1, with 7 bases identical to TRBD1. Per germline, CDR1 SGHRS and CDR2 YFSETQ. The CDR3 loop spans 13 amino acids. V was pared by 4 bases and J by 7 bases, with 7 bases of the junction left unmatched. The CDR3 protein is CASSNPRDSEAFF. The CDR3 coding sequence is TGCGCCAGCAGCAACCCTCGGGACAGTGAAGCTTTCTTT.

This clonotype was seen a handful of times. The rearrangement links TRBV19 to TRBJ2-3, with D possibly being TRBD2 (6 bases). CDR3 length: 13 residues. Per germline, CDR1 LNHDA and CDR2 SQIVND (reference sequence). V was clipped by 4 bases and J by 4 bases, with 9 bases between them. The CDR3 is CASSTGGADTQYF. CDR3 DNA: TGTGCCAGTAGTACAGGAGGGGCAGATACGCAGTATTTT.

Comment on this clonotype: The junction departs from the called germline gene at one end, perhaps through a read error. The chain recombines TRBV7-8 with TRBJ1-1, with 7 bases fitting TRBD1. This CDR3 is built from 12 residues. Germline values: CDR1 SGHVS, CDR2 FQNEAQ. CDR3 DNA sequence: TGTGCCAGCAGCTTAGGTACAGGGGATTCTCTCTTT. Protein product: CASSLGTGDSLF.

Points on this clonotype: One base away lies a much larger clone, so this may be a sequencing read error. V gene TRBV12-3 or TRBV12-4 combines with J gene TRBJ1-6; D possibly corresponds to TRBD1 (5 bases). The CDR3 is 14 amino acids. The CDR3: CDSSLTSGGSPLHF. Here the CDR3 DNA reads TGTGACAGCAGCCTAACATCGGGGGGTTCACCCCTCCACTTT.

This clonotype was counted many times. The chain combines TRBV2 with TRBJ1-5, with 8 bases lining up with TRBD1. V gave up 2 bases and J gave up 6 bases; unmatched junction bases: 6. The CDR3 sequence is 15 residues long. Germline CDR1 reads SNHLY; CDR2 reads FYNNEI. The CDR3 here is CASSERPGGSQPQHF. CDR3 nucleotides: TGTGCCAGCAGTGAAAGGCCAGGGGGCTCTCAGCCCCAGCATTTT.

The chain employs TRBV20-1 and TRBJ2-2; no clear D. The germline V gene has CDR1 DFQATT and CDR2 SNEGSKA (reference sequence). The CDR3 runs to 12 residues. With 2 bases removed from V and 6 bases from J, the gap between germline ends came to 7 bases. The CDR3 DNA reads as TGCAGTGCTAGAAGGAGTCCCGGGGAGCTGTTTTTT. Translating gives CSARRSPGELFF.

This clonotype was counted many times. V gene TRBV6-5 combines with J gene TRBJ2-1; a weak D match, TRBD1 (6 bases). V was trimmed by 4 bases and J by 9 bases, leaving 13 bases between them. Germline CDR1 reads MNHEY; CDR2 reads SVGAGI. The CDR3 extends over 13 amino acids. The CDR3 loop reads CASSSPGEGEQFF. The CDR3 DNA is TGTGCCAGCAGTTCTCCAGGGGAAGGTGAGCAGTTCTTC.

V usage is TRBV6-6 and J usage is TRBJ1-1; 7 bases fit TRBD1. J lost 2 bases, V lost 0 bases, and 6 bases had no gene match. CDR3 length equals 16 residues. Germline CDR1 and CDR2: MNHNY and SVGAGI (reference sequence). The CDR3 sequence is CASSYSQGGINTEAFF. CDR3 coding DNA: TGTGCCAGCAGTTACTCCCAGGGGGGTATTAACACTGAAGCTTTCTTT.

This clonotype was picked up a small number of times. The chain combines TRBV12-3 or TRBV12-4 with TRBJ1-2, with 7 bases fitting TRBD1. CDR3 length: 14 residues. Trimming at V came to 5 bases and at J to 8 bases, leaving 11 bases not matched to a gene. The CDR3 loop reads CASSPRQGSGGYTF. CDR3 DNA: TGTGCCAGCAGTCCCCGACAGGGTTCGGGCGGCTACACCTTC.

This clonotype was observed at least ten times. The J gene is TRBJ2-5, the V gene TRBV20-1; D remains unclear. The ends were cut back, 0 bases at V and 6 bases at J, with 14 bases in the middle. The CDR3 consists of 14 residues. Germline CDR1 DFQATT, CDR2 SNEGSKA (reference sequence). This chain's CDR3 is CSARDLSSVQTQYF. Written as DNA, the CDR3 is TGCAGTGCTAGAGATCTCTCGAGCGTCCAGACCCAGTACTTC.

This clonotype was seen only a few times. The chain couples TRBV7-3 to TRBJ2-1; D call uncertain. Per germline, CDR1 SGHTA and CDR2 FQGTGA. This CDR3 region has 15 residues. The V end was cut by 5 bases, the J end by 1 base, with 12 bases between. The CDR3 DNA sequence: TGTGCCAGCAGCATAGAGGAGCAGTCCTACAATGAGCAGTTCTTC. Amino acids: CASSIEEQSYNEQFF.

This clonotype turned up a few times. The CDR3 reads CASQAGDWSTDTQYF. The CDR3 DNA sequence: TGTGCCAGCCAAGCCGGTGATTGGAGCACAGATACGCAGTATTTT. The V call is TRBV7-9, the J call TRBJ2-3, with D hard to call. V was pared by 8 bases and J by 0 bases, with 15 bases between. CDR3 length: 15 residues. CDR1 is SEHNR, CDR2 FQNEAQ, per germline (reference sequence).

The J gene is TRBJ1-5, the V gene TRBV7-8, with a weak D call TRBD1 (6 bases). V lost 4 bases, J lost 1 base, and 17 bases lay in between. This CDR3 region has 17 residues. CDR1 and CDR2 (germline): SGHVS, FQNEAQ. The CDR3 is CASSSSSRGESNQPQHF. The CDR3 DNA follows: TGTGCCAGCAGCTCCTCATCCAGGGGAGAAAGCAATCAGCCCCAGCATTTT. The full variable domain, rest sourced from reference TRBV7-8 and TRBJ1-5, is GAGVSQSPRYKVAKRGQDVALRCDPISGHVSLFWYQQALGQGPEFLTYFQNEAQLDKSGLPSDRFFAERPEGSVSTLKIQRTQQEDSAVYLCASSSSSRGESNQPQHFGDGTRLSIL.

This clonotype occurred a few times. The J gene is TRBJ2-6, the V gene TRBV6-5, with no clear D. Between the trimmed V and J ends, which lost 0 bases and 2 bases, there was a span of 11 bases. Germline V lookup: CDR1 MNHEY, CDR2 SVGAGI. This CDR3 region has 17 residues. CDR3 bases: TGTGCCAGCAGTTACTCGAGTGTCGACACTGGGGCCAACGTCCTGACTTTC. Protein sequence: CASSYSSVDTGANVLTF.

The gene calls are TRBV20-1 and TRBJ2-4, with a tentative D call TRBD1 (6 bases). Germline V gene sequence: CDR1 DFQATT, CDR2 SNEGSKA (reference sequence). CDR3 length: 11 residues. Trimming pared 5 bases from V and 10 bases from J, leaving 12 bases between. The CDR3 loop is CSAPQGRIQYF. CDR3 in DNA: TGCAGTGCTCCCCAGGGGAGAATTCAGTACTTC.

This clonotype was recorded at least ten times. The rearrangement joins TRBV7-8 to TRBJ1-1; TRBD1 matches 8 bases. This CDR3 comprises 13 residues. CDR1 and CDR2 (germline): SGHVS, FQNEAQ. After removal of 6 bases from V and 8 bases from J, the junction contained 8 bases not matched to a gene. The CDR3 loop is CASRSDRETEAFF. CDR3 coding DNA: TGTGCCAGCAGATCGGACAGGGAGACCGAAGCTTTCTTT.

This clonotype was seen a handful of times. The chain links TRBV24-1 to TRBJ2-3; TRBD2 agrees at 8 bases. With 1 base clipped from V and 4 bases from J, the junction kept 3 bases outside the gene matches. CDR1 and CDR2 (germline): KGHDR, SFDVKD. The CDR3 runs 15 residues. CDR3: CATSDLGLASDTQYF. DNA for the CDR3: TGTGCCACCAGTGATTTAGGACTAGCCTCAGATACGCAGTATTTT.

The chain combines TRBV5-1 with TRBJ2-7; 10 nucleotides agree with TRBD1. In germline, CDR1 is SGHRS, CDR2 YFSETQ. Germline trimming cut 2 bases from V and 7 bases from J; bases unmatched to any gene: 9. CDR3 length: 15 amino acids. The CDR3: CASSFPGQGFGEQYF. CDR3 DNA sequence: TGCGCCAGCAGCTTCCCGGGACAGGGGTTTGGGGAGCAGTACTTC.

The J gene is TRBJ2-1, the V gene TRBV4-1, with D perhaps being TRBD1 or TRBD2 (5 bases each). Trimming took 4 bases from V and 6 from J, leaving 19 bases between them. Germline assignment: CDR1 MGHRA and CDR2 YSYEKL. There are 16 residues in the CDR3. The CDR3 spells CASSRQFPGPLNEQFF. The DNA of the CDR3 is TGCGCCAGCAGCCGCCAATTCCCGGGACCTCTCAATGAGCAGTTCTTC.

This clonotype turned up a few times. The CDR3 sequence: CSASVSVGTAAGYF. CDR3 DNA sequence: TGCAGTGCTAGTGTAAGCGTAGGGACGGCGGCAGGCTATTTT. The chain recombines TRBV20-1 with TRBJ2-3, with D perhaps given as TRBD1 or TRBD2 (5 bases each). Per germline, CDR1 DFQATT and CDR2 SNEGSKA (reference sequence). The CDR3 is 14 amino acids. Trimming removed 3 bases at V and 15 bases at J, with 25 bases between.

The CDR3 sequence is CASRTTGTENSPLHF. The CDR3 bases are TGCGCCAGCAGAACCACCGGGACGGAGAATTCACCCCTCCACTTT. This chain joins TRBV5-1 and TRBJ1-6; D perhaps matches TRBD1 (5 bases). Germline CDR1 reads SGHRS; CDR2 reads YFSETQ. V was cut by 5 bases and J by 7 bases, with 16 bases left in between. The CDR3 runs 15 residues. Filled out from reference TRBV5-1 and TRBJ1-6, the complete variable domain reads KAGVTQTPRYLIKTRGQQVTLSCSPISGHRSVSWYQQTPGQGLQFLFEYFSETQRNKGNFPGRFSGRQFSNSRSEMNVSTLELGDSALYLCASRTTGTENSPLHFGNGTRLTVT.

V is TRBV12-3 or TRBV12-4 and J is TRBJ1-1; D gene uncertain. Trimming cost V 5 bases and J 1 base, with 11 bases left between them. This CDR3 has 14 amino acids. DNA for the CDR3: TGTGCCAGCAGTATAATCGCAGGGAACACTGAAGCTTTCTTT. Protein product: CASSIIAGNTEAFF.

A word on this clonotype: This may arise from a read error, as a much more abundant clone is one base away. The rearrangement joins TRBV19 to TRBJ2-5, with TRBD2 matching 7 bases. This CDR3 spans 15 amino acids. With V trimmed by 4 bases and J by 0 bases, 5 bases remained unmatched. Germline CDR1 and CDR2: LNHDA and SQIVND (reference sequence). The CDR3 DNA reads TGTGCCAGTAGTACCGGACTAGAGGACCAAGAGACCCAGTACTTC. Translating gives CASSTGLEDQETQYF.

This clonotype was seen a handful of times. The chain joins TRBV25-1 to TRBJ1-2, with unresolved D. The germline gives CDR1 MGHDK, CDR2 SYGVNS. V was shortened by 1 base and J by 2 bases, with 8 bases between the two germline ends. CDR3 length: 14 amino acids. The CDR3 DNA follows: TGTGCCAGCAGTGAATTGAACAGCAACTATGGCTACACCTTC. It encodes CASSELNSNYGYTF.

The V call is TRBV24-1, the J call TRBJ2-7; D is possibly TRBD1 (6 bases). V was cut by 11 bases and J by 2 bases, with 15 bases left in between. This CDR3 spans 13 amino acids. Germline CDR1 is KGHDR and CDR2 is SFDVKD. This chain's CDR3 is CANAGTSTYEQYF. CDR3 DNA: TGTGCCAACGCCGGGACATCTACCTACGAGCAGTACTTC.

V gene TRBV29-1 combines with J gene TRBJ2-3, with D tentatively TRBD2 (6 bases). There are 15 residues in the CDR3. Germline V CDR1 and CDR2: SQVTM, ANQGSEA. Deletions cut 4 bases from V and 3 bases from J, with 17 bases between. The CDR3 spells CSVGVSGAATDTQYF. In nucleotides, the CDR3 is TGCAGCGTTGGGGTGTCGGGAGCAGCAACAGATACGCAGTATTTT.

This clonotype was seen a few times. The chain carries TRBV7-9 and TRBJ2-7, with D possibly matching TRBD1 (6 bases). The ends were cut back, 3 bases at V and 0 bases at J, with 6 bases in the middle. The CDR3 has 13 residues. Looked up from germline, CDR1 is SEHNR and CDR2 is FQNEAQ (reference sequence). The CDR3 coding sequence is TGTGCCAGCAGCTTGGACAGCTCCTACGAGCAGTACTTC. This codes for CASSLDSSYEQYF.

This clonotype was counted a few times. The chain combines TRBV25-1 with TRBJ2-1; possibly TRBD1 for D (5 bases). Trimming took 1 base from V and 6 from J, leaving 7 bases between them. Germline-derived CDR1 and CDR2 are MGHDK and SYGVNS. The CDR3 covers 13 residues. The CDR3: CASSEWGSNEQFF. Written as DNA, the CDR3 is TGTGCCAGCAGTGAATGGGGCAGCAATGAGCAGTTCTTC.

Ten or more counts support this clonotype. This rearrangement joins TRBV29-1 to TRBJ1-1; possible D gene TRBD1, 5 bases. V lost 4 bases and J lost 2, with 11 bases in between. Germline CDR1 reads SQVTM; CDR2 reads ANQGSEA. This CDR3 is 13 amino acids long. The CDR3 coding sequence is TGCAGCGTTGTAATTGGGGCTAACACTGAAGCTTTCTTT. Translating gives CSVVIGANTEAFF.

The rearrangement links TRBV24-1 to TRBJ2-5, with TRBD1 as a possible D gene (5 bases). CDR1 and CDR2 (germline): KGHDR, SFDVKD. Trimming took off 2 bases at V and 1 base at J, with 13 bases between the two ends. This CDR3 spans 16 amino acids. CDR3 coding DNA: TGTGCCACCAGTGATTCTCAGGGTTATCCCCAAGAGACCCAGTACTTC. It specifies CATSDSQGYPQETQYF.